What follows is one TCR beta chain and its context. Its antigen is currently unknown. Sequencing used immunoSEQ multiplex PCR; TCRdb keeps in-frame clones, though not all of them. The sample contains approximately 100,000 clones, roughly 90% of which appear only once. The data belong to a study of T cell responses to AZD1222 COVID-19 vaccine. Broader study findings: None of the repertoires were sampled until the peak T cell response had passed. An increase in Spike-specific TCR breadth and depth was observed after two AZD1222 doses.

The V and J ends lost 0 bases and 10 bases, in that order; junction bases with no gene match: 10. The CDR3 covers 17 residues. Germline loops: CDR1 SGHNT, CDR2 YENEEA. The specimen comprised peripheral blood, sampled on day 0 of AZD1222 vaccination. The chain uses TRBV11-3 and TRBJ2-1, with 12 bases identical to TRBD2. The receptor's source is an adult in good health. This chain's CDR3 is CASSLDMASGRAGEQFF. The DNA of the CDR3 is TGTGCCAGCAGCTTAGATATGGCTAGCGGGAGGGCCGGGGAGCAGTTCTTC.